Included here is one T cell receptor beta chain sequence, with context. Germline CDR1 is MDHEN and CDR2 is SYDVKM. CDR3 length: 14 residues. J lost 6 bases, V lost 8 bases, and 4 bases had no gene match. Profiled with immunoSEQ multiplex PCR; TCRdb holds only in-frame clones, not every one. This table holds 200,000 to 300,000 clones, around 89% found once. The data originate from a study of blood T cell repertoires in COVID-19. Overall study: PBMCs, B-cell-depleted T cells, or T cells were the source of the cDNA or gDNA that made up the material.

Residents of around 24 US areas, aged 18 to 89 years, made up the participants. The sequenced sample was PBMCs or T cells enriched from blood (not recorded which). This receptor was obtained from a woman between 35 and 50 years old with acute COVID-19. The chain is built from TRBV28 and TRBJ2-3, with 14 bases matching TRBD2. The chain's CDR3 is CASWTSGRLDTQYF. DNA for the CDR3: TGTGCCAGCTGGACTAGCGGGAGGCTTGATACGCAGTATTTT.